This T cell receptor (beta chain) was identified in a study of blood T cell repertoires in COVID-19 (dated by TCRdb to 2019 to 2021). Looking at the study overall: Samples from collaborators originated in the United States, Italy and Spain and spanned both the acute and convalescent phases of COVID-19. The material from the prospective study consisted of cDNA or gDNA derived from T cells, B-cell-depleted T cells, or PBMCs. The dataset comprised deeply sampled blood TCRbeta repertoires from subjects exposed to, actively infected with, or recovered from COVID-19. The repertoires were released in a freely available public database meant as a resource for research on the immune response to SARS-CoV-2. Samples came from the ongoing ImmuneRACE study (first 160 participants) plus 1,254 subjects from 6 global collaborators. Sample metadata almost always included a de-identified subject ID, COVID-19 status, age in years and sex. HLA class I and class II types, where available, came from metadata supplied by the sample provider rather than from assay-based typing. The investigation overall reported the following: The quantity of clinical and demographic metadata differed by source and by participant and was supplied without curation.

The collaborating institutions used their own protocols to collect whole blood in K2EDTA tubes. For TCRbeta analysis, collaborators shipped samples in one of three forms: frozen whole blood, isolated PBMCs, or DNA extracted from either of those sample types. TCRbeta CDR3 regions were amplified from genomic DNA using the immunoSEQ Assay, a bias-controlled multiplex PCR. Per the original workflow: Nucleated cell counts per sample were estimated from amplification of reference gene primers within the assay. To quantify the absolute abundance of each unique TCRbeta CDR3 rearrangement, sequence reads were collapsed and filtered. For each sample, productive Simpson clonality was calculated by taking the square root of Simpson's diversity index across productive rearrangements. The table comes from immuneACCESS by way of TCRdb, which keeps in-frame sequences with V and J called. Part of the clones is missing from these tables; in studies checked, under half for an unresolved V gene and the rest for unknown reasons. From that table come the V and J calls and clone size; the DNA was used to work out D and trimming. For this sample there are 95,000 to 100,000 clones; just under 85% appear just once. In total, the top ten clones hold roughly a tenth of the sample.

As to this clone: What this receptor recognizes is not known. The record has no base qualities; no much larger clone is one base away.

The CDR3 goes from the cysteine to the phenylalanine over 13 residues. The DNA shown is the 39-base CDR3, in frame from base 1. The germline V gene specifies MGHRA as CDR1 and YSYEKL as CDR2. V drops 0 bases and J drops 3 bases, leaving 5 bases in between. The source of this sequence is a man between 65 and 80 years old with acute or convalescent COVID-19. The sample comprised peripheral blood. Recombination connected TRBV4-1 to TRBJ1-1; too little of a D gene remains to name it. The CDR3 corresponds to CASSQERDTEAFF. The nucleotide sequence is given as TGCGCCAGCAGCCAAGAACGGGACACTGAAGCTTTCTTT.